A single sample is the source of the 27 T cell receptor beta chains below, sequenced in a study of T cell responses to AZD1222 COVID-19 vaccine. Profiled with immunoSEQ multiplex PCR; TCRdb holds only in-frame clones, not every one. The sample lists 130,000 or so clones, approximately 85% occurring once. The material sequenced was peripheral blood, taken 28 days after the second dose of the MenACWY control vaccine. The receptors shown here come from an adult who received the MenACWY meningococcal vaccine as a control.

V gene TRBV5-1 combines with J gene TRBJ1-4, with 7 bases fitting TRBD1. The CDR3 has 17 residues. Germline CDR1 SGHRS, CDR2 YFSETQ. Trimming took 7 bases from V and 2 from J; bases not matched to a gene: 14. The CDR3 bases are TGCGCCAGCTCTAGTGGTTGGCAGGGGGTGACTAATGAAAAACTGTTTTTT. It codes for CASSSGWQGVTNEKLFF.

The chain couples TRBV27 to TRBJ1-6; no clear D. CDR1 is MNHEY, CDR2 SMNVEV, per germline (reference sequence). This CDR3 comprises 13 residues. V was cut by 4 bases and J by 8 bases, with 9 bases left in between. This CDR3 reads CASSSRDYSPLHF. CDR3 nucleotide sequence: TGTGCCAGCAGTTCCCGGGATTATTCACCCCTCCACTTT.

The chain has TRBV12-3 or TRBV12-4 and TRBJ1-3; D perhaps matches TRBD1 (5 bases). Trimming took off 6 bases at V and 4 bases at J, with 10 bases between the two ends. This CDR3 comprises 13 residues. CDR3 bases: TGTGCCAGCAGCTCGTGGACAGGAAACACCATATATTTT. Translation gives CASSSWTGNTIYF.

The chain combines TRBV19 with TRBJ1-2; the D gene is possibly TRBD1 (5 bases). The CDR3 runs to 13 residues. V gave up 6 bases and J gave up 4 bases, with 12 bases separating them. Germline values: CDR1 LNHDA, CDR2 SQIVND (reference sequence). CDR3 in DNA: TGTGCCAGTAGGCTACAGGTGGGCTATGGCTACACCTTC. Amino acid sequence: CASRLQVGYGYTF.

The V gene is TRBV6-2 or TRBV6-3, the J gene TRBJ1-1; D is ambiguous. CDR3 length equals 15 residues. CDR1 and CDR2 from the germline V gene are MNHEY and SVGEGT. Trimming took 4 bases from V and 3 from J, leaving 15 bases between them. CDR3 DNA: TGTGCCAGCAGTTCACCCATAAAATGGGACACTGAAGCTTTCTTT. Translating it yields CASSSPIKWDTEAFF.

The chain employs TRBV2 and TRBJ1-6, with no clear D. Trimming shortened V by 6 bases and J by 8 bases, and 14 bases separated the two germline ends. CDR3 length equals 14 residues. Germline CDR1 SNHLY, CDR2 FYNNEI. The CDR3 is CASRDWNGYSPLHF. The CDR3 DNA reads as TGTGCCAGCAGAGACTGGAACGGGTATTCACCCCTCCACTTT.

V usage is TRBV3-1 (or the pseudogene TRBV3-2) and J usage is TRBJ2-1; tentatively, D is TRBD1 (5 bases). Trimming cost V 0 bases and J 3 bases, with 12 bases left between them. CDR3 length: 16 residues. The germline CDR1 and CDR2 sequences are LGHDT and YNNKEL (reference sequence). CDR3 amino acids: CASSQDPSGRYNEQFF. In DNA form, the CDR3 reads TGTGCCAGCAGCCAAGACCCGTCAGGGCGCTACAATGAGCAGTTCTTC.

This rearrangement joins TRBV6-1 to TRBJ1-5; unclear D gene. CDR3 length: 17 amino acids. Germline values: CDR1 MNHNS, CDR2 SASEGT. V lost 0 bases to trimming and J lost 0 bases, with 12 bases between them. CDR3 region: CASSEAPVWDSNQPQHF. Written as DNA, the CDR3 is TGTGCCAGCAGTGAAGCCCCCGTATGGGATAGCAATCAGCCCCAGCATTTT.

In DNA form, the CDR3 reads TGTGCCAGCAGCTTGACAGGGATCATGAACACTGAAGCTTTCTTT. As protein: CASSLTGIMNTEAFF. The chain is built from TRBV7-9 and TRBJ1-1; 7 bases are shared with TRBD1. CDR1 is SEHNR, CDR2 FQNEAQ, per germline (reference sequence). The CDR3 contains 15 residues. Losses at the gene ends were 3 bases for V and 0 bases for J; bases not matched to a gene: 4.

J is TRBJ1-4 and V is TRBV4-2; 7 bases agree with TRBD1. CDR1 and CDR2 from the germline V gene are LGHNA and YNFKEQ. V shed 1 base and J 6 bases; nucleotides not matched to a gene: 8. This CDR3 region has 16 residues. In nucleotides, the CDR3 is TGTGCCAGCAGCCAAGCCGATGGTAGGGGGCATGAAAAACTGTTTTTT. Protein product: CASSQADGRGHEKLFF.

The rearrangement joins TRBV21-1 to TRBJ2-1; no check of the table's D call, TRBD2, against the DNA was made. TRBV21-1 is a pseudogene. CDR3 length equals 17 residues. The CDR3 spells CASSKVARGYSDNEQFF. For the CDR3, the DNA is TGTGCCAGCAGCAAAGTCGCGCGGGGTTATTCCGACAATGAGCAGTTCTTC.

The chain is built from TRBV24-1 and TRBJ2-3; D possibly corresponds to TRBD2 (7 bases). Germline-derived CDR1 and CDR2 are KGHDR and SFDVKD. This CDR3 region has 16 residues. Trimming pared 1 base from V and 2 bases from J, leaving 12 bases between. Here the CDR3 DNA reads TGTGCCACCAGTGATTTTCTCGGGGGGCCCACAGATACGCAGTATTTT. Protein sequence: CATSDFLGGPTDTQYF.

This sequence joins TRBV15 and TRBJ1-1; possibly TRBD1 for D (5 bases). There are 12 residues in the CDR3. Germline assignment: CDR1 LNHNV and CDR2 YYDKDF (reference sequence). V lost 1 base and J lost 10, with 10 bases in between. Here the CDR3 DNA reads TGTGCCACCAGCAGAGGGGACCGAGGAGCTTTCTTT. Protein product: CATSRGDRGAFF.

The chain is built from TRBV11-3 and TRBJ2-7; D unclear. Germline CDR1 is SGHNT and CDR2 is YENEEA. The CDR3 has 11 amino acids. The V end was cut by 3 bases, the J end by 0 bases, with 0 bases between. CDR3 coding DNA: TGTGCCAGCAGCTTCTCCTACGAGCAGTACTTC. It translates to CASSFSYEQYF.

In DNA, the CDR3 is TGTGCCACCAGCAGCGGAAGACAGGTGGGCAGAATGATCAATCAGCCCCAGCATTTT. Translated, it gives CATSSGRQVGRMINQPQHF. This chain links TRBV15 with TRBJ1-5; perhaps TRBD1 as D (6 bases). The CDR3 loop spans 19 amino acids. Germline CDR1 LNHNV, CDR2 YYDKDF (reference sequence). Between the trimmed V and J ends, which lost 3 bases and 3 bases, there was a span of 24 bases.

The table lists this clone with a few counts. The genes are TRBV2 and TRBJ2-7, with no clear D. CDR1 and CDR2 (germline): SNHLY, FYNNEI. Trimming shortened V by 5 bases and J by 6 bases, and 14 bases separated the two germline ends. CDR3 length equals 13 residues. CDR3 sequence: CASSPIHHLEQYV. The CDR3 DNA reads TGTGCCAGCAGTCCAATTCACCACCTCGAGCAGTACGTC.

This chain connects TRBV6-5 to TRBJ1-3, with D possibly TRBD1 on 5 matching bases. CDR3 size: 13 residues. Trimming stripped 2 bases from V and 9 bases from J, with 11 bases between. Germline V gene lookup returns CDR1 MNHEY and CDR2 SVGAGI. The DNA for the CDR3 is TGTGCCAGCAGTTACGGTCAGGGTACCACCATATATTTT. Amino acids: CASSYGQGTTIYF.

The V and J genes are TRBV5-4 and TRBJ1-1; a weak D match, TRBD1 (5 bases). V dropped 3 bases and J dropped 3 bases, with 18 bases sitting between them. This CDR3 spans 16 amino acids. Germline V gives CDR1 SGHNT, CDR2 YYREEE (reference sequence). CDR3 DNA: TGTGCCAGCAGCTCCCACGGAAGGGGAGGAGACACTGAAGCTTTCTTT. It is translated as CASSSHGRGGDTEAFF.

V gene TRBV21-1 combines with J gene TRBJ2-4; TRBD2, the D gene given by the table, was not confirmed from the DNA. TRBV21-1 is tagged as a pseudogene. This CDR3 spans 17 amino acids. The CDR3 DNA reads as TGTGCCAGCAGCAAAGTGGACGACGGAAGGGGGGGAAACATTCAGTACTTC. As protein: CASSKVDDGRGGNIQYF.

The genes are TRBV11-3 and TRBJ1-3; 8 bases are a match to TRBD1. CDR3 length equals 16 residues. Germline trimming cut 3 bases from V and 0 bases from J; bases unmatched to any gene: 4. Germline-derived CDR1 and CDR2 are SGHNT and YENEEA. CDR3 loop: CASSFDRGYSGNTIYF. CDR3 sequence (DNA): TGTGCCAGCAGCTTCGACAGGGGCTACTCTGGAAACACCATATATTTT.

The V and J genes are TRBV15 and TRBJ1-2; the D is unclear. V dropped 0 bases and J dropped 5 bases, with 19 bases sitting between them. Germline lookup yields CDR1 LNHNV and CDR2 YYDKDF (reference sequence). CDR3 length: 17 residues. CDR3 nucleotide sequence: TGTGCCACCAGCAGAGATCTTACAGCCGCCATGGGGTATGGCTACACCTTC. It is translated as CATSRDLTAAMGYGYTF.

The chain is built from TRBV15 and TRBJ1-1; 7 positions match TRBD1. V dropped 2 bases and J dropped 1; count of bases not matched to a gene: 4. The germline V gene encodes CDR1 LNHNV and CDR2 YYDKDF (reference sequence). The length of the CDR3 is 15 residues. CDR3 sequence: CATSRRQGENTEAFF. CDR3 in DNA: TGTGCCACCAGCAGACGACAGGGTGAGAACACTGAAGCTTTCTTT.

This clone was found once. The chain joins TRBV10-3 to TRBJ2-7; 10 nucleotides align to TRBD1. The V gene's germline CDR1 is ENHRY and CDR2 SYGVKD. V lost 6 bases to trimming and J lost 5 bases; unmatched junction nucleotides: 4. This CDR3 spans 13 amino acids. CDR3 bases: TGTGCCATCAGCATGGACAGGGGGGACGAGCAGTACGTC. The encoded protein is CAISMDRGDEQYV.

The J gene is TRBJ2-2, the V gene TRBV27; 7 bases are shared with TRBD2. Germline V CDR1 and CDR2: MNHEY, SMNVEV (reference sequence). The CDR3 covers 14 residues. V shed 6 bases and J 4 bases; nucleotides not matched to a gene: 5. The CDR3 sequence is CASRPGLPTGELFF. CDR3 in DNA: TGTGCCAGCAGGCCGGGACTACCCACCGGGGAGCTGTTTTTT.

This clone was detected once. The chain carries TRBV6-4 and TRBJ1-1, with D uncertain. This CDR3 is 13 amino acids long. The germline CDR1 and CDR2 sequences are MRHNA and SNTAGT. With 3 bases removed from V and 4 bases from J, the gap between germline ends came to 9 bases. The CDR3 DNA follows: TGTGCCAGCAGTGAGGTGATGAGCACTGAAGCTTTCTTT. This gives the protein CASSEVMSTEAFF.

The J gene is TRBJ1-2, the V gene TRBV12-2; TRBD1, the table's D call, was not compared with the DNA. TRBV12-2 is a listed pseudogene. This CDR3 has 15 amino acids. CDR3 sequence: CASRQGMGQGVGYTF. The CDR3, as DNA: TGTGCAAGTCGCCAAGGTATGGGACAGGGTGTAGGCTACACCTTC.

This chain connects TRBV6-4 to TRBJ2-2, with a weak D call TRBD2 (6 bases). Germline CDR1 and CDR2: MRHNA and SNTAGT. The CDR3 covers 16 residues. V shed 8 bases and J shed 3 bases, with 19 bases lying between them. CDR3 in amino acids: CASENKGLEDTGELFF. CDR3 DNA sequence: TGTGCCAGCGAAAATAAGGGACTTGAAGACACCGGGGAGCTGTTTTTT.